These 15 T cell receptor beta chains share one sample of origin, sequenced in a study of cytomegalovirus exposure and HLA in healthy donors listed by TCRdb under 2017. Library generation was performed with the immunoSEQ multiplex PCR assay. TCRdb re-hosts the immuneACCESS table, in-frame sequences only. Its copies lack some clones; in the studies checked, an unresolved V gene accounts for under half of them, and the cause for the rest is not known. The sample table records over 150,000 clones; around 84% of these occur just once. Jointly, the top ten make up approximately 2% of the sample. The sequenced material came from PBMCs. All receptors come from a human donor in good health.

Only a few counts were recorded for this clone. The chain carries TRBV11-2 and TRBJ1-5; D is unclear. The V and J ends lost 0 bases and 6 bases respectively, with 6 bases between them. Germline V CDR1 and CDR2: SGHAT, FQNNGV. This CDR3 contains 13 residues. The CDR3 nucleotides are TGTGCCAGCAGCTTAGATCTTTCTCAGCCCCAGCATTTT. It codes for CASSLDLSQPQHF.

This clone was recorded a few times. The V and J genes are TRBV19 and TRBJ1-1; the D gene is possibly TRBD1 (6 bases). Germline V lookup: CDR1 LNHDA, CDR2 SQIVND (reference sequence). V lost 6 bases and J 5 bases, leaving 13 bases between the germline ends. CDR3 size: 13 residues. In nucleotides, the CDR3 is TGTGCCAGTAGCCAACAGGGCCCAACTGAAGCTTTCTTT. Protein product: CASSQQGPTEAFF.

The chain employs TRBV19 and TRBJ2-6, with D possibly being TRBD1 (5 bases). Germline V gene lookup returns CDR1 LNHDA and CDR2 SQIVND (reference sequence). This CDR3 region has 16 residues. V was pared by 5 bases and J by 0 bases, with 11 bases between. The CDR3 DNA is TGTGCCAGTAGTCCGGACAAGAGCTCTGGGGCCAACGTCCTGACTTTC. Its protein is CASSPDKSSGANVLTF.

This clone has more than one count but fewer than ten. The chain links TRBV6-1 to TRBJ1-5; 7 positions agree with TRBD1. J lost 3 bases, V lost 4 bases, and 9 bases had no gene match. The CDR3 totals 16 residues. Germline assignment: CDR1 MNHNS and CDR2 SASEGT. Written as DNA, the CDR3 is TGTGCCAGCAGTGGGTTGACAGGGAGGATCAATCAGCCCCAGCATTTT. Translated, it gives CASSGLTGRINQPQHF.

The chain links TRBV19 to TRBJ1-1; D is undetermined. Looked up from germline, CDR1 is LNHDA and CDR2 is SQIVND (reference sequence). There are 11 residues in the CDR3. The CDR3 DNA is TGTACCTCCCTTCGCGACACTGAAGCTTTCTTT. The encoded protein is CTSLRDTEAFF. Complete variable domain (other parts from reference TRBV19 and TRBJ1-1): DGGITQSPKYLFRKEGQNVTLSCEQNLNHDAMYWYRQDPGQGLRLIYYSQIVNDFQKGDIAEGYSVSREKKESFPLTVTSAQKNPTAFYLCTSLRDTEAFFGQGTRLTVV.

The chain carries TRBV27 and TRBJ1-5; D perhaps matches TRBD1 (5 bases). V was cut by 7 bases and J by 8 bases, with 15 bases left in between. The germline V gene encodes CDR1 MNHEY and CDR2 SMNVEV (reference sequence). The CDR3 contains 13 residues. For the CDR3, the DNA is TGTGCCAGCATCAGTTTCCGGGGGAAGCCCCAGCATTTT. Its translation: CASISFRGKPQHF.

The J gene is TRBJ2-1, the V gene TRBV19; TRBD2 matches 11 bases. Per the germline V gene, CDR1 is LNHDA and CDR2 is SQIVND (reference sequence). The CDR3 extends over 15 amino acids. Unmatched junction bases numbered 2, after V lost 3 bases and J lost 4 bases. The chain's CDR3 is CASSISSGGYNEQFF. CDR3 coding DNA: TGTGCCAGTAGTATCTCTAGCGGGGGGTACAATGAGCAGTTCTTC. The complete variable domain, with remaining parts taken from reference TRBV19 and TRBJ2-1, reads DGGITQSPKYLFRKEGQNVTLSCEQNLNHDAMYWYRQDPGQGLRLIYYSQIVNDFQKGDIAEGYSVSREKKESFPLTVTSAQKNPTAFYLCASSISSGGYNEQFFGPGTRLTVL.

The chain couples TRBV4-1 to TRBJ2-7, with 8 bases fitting TRBD2. The length of the CDR3 is 16 residues. Unmatched junction bases numbered 8, after V lost 1 base and J lost 3 bases. In germline, CDR1 is MGHRA, CDR2 YSYEKL. CDR3: CASSQGRGTRNYEQYF. CDR3 DNA sequence: TGCGCCAGCAGCCAAGGAAGAGGGACTAGAAACTACGAGCAGTACTTC.

The chain joins TRBV5-1 to TRBJ1-1, with D unresolved. Between the trimmed V and J ends, which lost 1 base and 0 bases, there was a span of 7 bases. Germline CDR1 is SGHRS and CDR2 is YFSETQ. The CDR3 length is 14 residues. As DNA, the CDR3 is TGCGCCAGCAGCTTGATTGACTTGAACACTGAAGCTTTCTTT. Protein: CASSLIDLNTEAFF.

Here the CDR3 DNA reads TGTGCCAGCAGCCCGGGACTAGCGTGGTCAGATACGCAGTATTTT. The encoded protein is CASSPGLAWSDTQYF. This rearrangement joins TRBV6-5 to TRBJ2-3; 10 bases match TRBD2. Trimming cost V 6 bases and J 4 bases; bases outside gene matches: 7. CDR3 size: 15 residues. The V gene's germline CDR1 is MNHEY and CDR2 SVGAGI.

This clone has just one count. The chain joins TRBV18 to TRBJ2-5, with D perhaps TRBD1 (6 bases). V was shortened by 4 bases and J by 6 bases, with 9 bases between the two germline ends. The CDR3 spans 12 residues. Germline V CDR1 and CDR2: KGHSH, LQKENI. The CDR3 DNA reads TGTGCCAGCTCACAGGGACACAAGACCCAGTACTTC. It yields the protein CASSQGHKTQYF.

The CDR3 nucleotides are TGTGCCAGCAGTTTATTGCGGGTTCAAACTAGCACAGATACGCAGTATTTT. This gives the protein CASSLLRVQTSTDTQYF. This chain joins TRBV27 and TRBJ2-3; D is perhaps TRBD2 (5 bases). V lost 1 base and J lost 0, with 14 bases in between. The V gene's germline CDR1 is MNHEY and CDR2 SMNVEV (reference sequence). The CDR3 runs 17 residues.

The chain has TRBV25-1 and TRBJ1-4, with TRBD1 as a possible D gene (6 bases). V was shortened by 6 bases and J by 3 bases, with 11 bases between the two germline ends. Germline V lookup: CDR1 MGHDK, CDR2 SYGVNS. The CDR3 consists of 14 residues. The CDR3 here is CASSLGQPNEKLFF. CDR3 nucleotides: TGTGCCAGCAGCTTAGGACAGCCTAATGAAAAACTGTTTTTT.

This clone was found once. V gene TRBV11-3 combines with J gene TRBJ2-2, with 10 nucleotides matching TRBD1. The CDR3 covers 18 residues. Germline V gene lookup returns CDR1 SGHNT and CDR2 YENEEA. The V segment lost 2 bases and the J segment 6 bases; nucleotides outside the gene matches: 12. CDR3 loop: CASSLWSSGQGVSGELFF. The CDR3 bases are TGTGCCAGCAGCTTATGGTCCAGCGGACAGGGGGTTTCCGGGGAGCTGTTTTTT.

In its sample, this clone was seen once. The chain recombines TRBV2 with TRBJ2-5; 7 bases fit TRBD2. Germline loops: CDR1 SNHLY, CDR2 FYNNEI. The CDR3 covers 15 residues. V shed 4 bases and J 2 bases; nucleotides not matched to a gene: 7. CDR3 amino acids: CASSVNLAVQETQYF. CDR3 nucleotides: TGTGCCAGCAGTGTAAACCTAGCGGTACAAGAGACCCAGTACTTC.